Listed here are 12 T cell receptor beta chains from one sample, sequenced in a study of vaccination and CD4 T cells after COVID-19. The Oncomine TCR Beta short-read assay sequenced DNA from cultured CD4+ T cells. TCRdb passed the PCR reads through MiXCR, listing each CDR3 protein once. The sample holds 10,000 to 15,000 distinct CDR3 sequences; less than 70% are singletons and the top ten take 9.5% to 12%. Treatment denoted: roughly nine-day PBMC culture with coronavirus spike peptide pools or control peptides (ViraFEST assay). Their target antigens are unknown. The sample taken for sequencing was CD4+ T cells from blood, cultured in vitro. All receptors come from a human donor who had recovered from COVID-19.

J is TRBJ1-1 and V is TRBV5-1; D might be TRBD1 (5 bases). CDR1 is SGHRS, CDR2 YFSETQ, per germline. The CDR3 length is 13 residues. The V gene lost 4 bases and the J gene lost 1 base, with 8 bases spanning the gap. The CDR3 loop reads CASSEGPNTEAFF. The CDR3 DNA reads TGCGCCAGCAGCGAGGGGCCGAACACTGAAGCTTTCTTT. The full variable domain, in which reference TRBV5-1 and TRBJ1-1 provide the parts outside the CDR3, is KAGVTQTPRYLIKTRGQQVTLSCSPISGHRSVSWYQQTPGQGLQFLFEYFSETQRNKGNFPGRFSGRQFSNSRSEMNVSTLELGDSALYLCASSEGPNTEAFFGQGTRLTVV.

V and J are TRBV18 and TRBJ2-1; 8 bases are shared with TRBD1. With V trimmed by 6 bases and J by 2 bases, 6 bases remained unmatched. From germline, CDR1 is KGHSH and CDR2 LQKENI. The CDR3 runs to 15 residues. This CDR3 reads CASSPDRVAYNEQFF. In nucleotides, the CDR3 is TGTGCCAGCTCCCCGGACAGGGTAGCCTACAATGAGCAGTTCTTC.

DNA of the CDR3: TGTGCCAGCAGCTCGGGACAGGGGGCGCAATATGGCTACACCTTC. Translation gives CASSSGQGAQYGYTF. The rearrangement uses TRBV11-1 and TRBJ1-2; 12 nucleotides align to TRBD1. This CDR3 has 15 amino acids. The V segment lost 4 bases and the J segment 5 bases; nucleotides outside the gene matches: 5. Germline CDR1 SGHAT, CDR2 FQDESV (reference sequence). Supplemented by reference TRBV11-1 and TRBJ1-2, the full variable domain reads EAEVAQSPRYKITEKSQAVAFWCDPISGHATLYWYRQILGQGPELLVQFQDESVVDDSQLPKDRFSAERLKGVDSTLKIQPAELGDSAMYLCASSSGQGAQYGYTFGSGTRLTVV.

The chain links TRBV6-1 to TRBJ2-3, with D possibly being TRBD1 (5 bases). V was cut by 5 bases and J by 0 bases, with 9 bases left in between. CDR3 length equals 14 residues. CDR1 MNHNS and CDR2 SASEGT come from the germline V gene. CDR3 protein: CASSSRDSTDTQYF. The CDR3 nucleotides are TGTGCCAGCAGTAGCAGGGATAGCACAGATACGCAGTATTTT.

The J gene is TRBJ1-6, the V gene TRBV19, with D perhaps TRBD1 (6 bases). The germline CDR1 and CDR2 sequences are LNHDA and SQIVND (reference sequence). The CDR3 is 12 residues long. V gave up 5 bases and J gave up 9 bases, with 8 bases separating them. The CDR3 DNA follows: TGTGCCAGTAGTCCCAGGGGTTCACCCCTCCACTTT. Protein sequence: CASSPRGSPLHF. The complete variable domain, with remaining parts taken from reference TRBV19 and TRBJ1-6, reads DGGITQSPKYLFRKEGQNVTLSCEQNLNHDAMYWYRQDPGQGLRLIYYSQIVNDFQKGDIAEGYSVSREKKESFPLTVTSAQKNPTAFYLCASSPRGSPLHFGNGTRLTVT.

The count of this clonotype is one. One end of the junction does not line up with germline, which may come from a read error. The chain recombines TRBV6-5 with TRBJ2-7, with D perhaps TRBD1 (6 bases). This CDR3 has 14 amino acids. CDR1 is MNHEY, CDR2 SVGAGI, per germline. The CDR3: CAGSYREISYEQYF. Here the CDR3 DNA reads TGTGCCGGCAGTTACAGGGAAATATCCTACGAGCAGTACTTC.

This clonotype showed up just a few times. The chain combines TRBV20-1 with TRBJ1-3; no definite D call. Germline V gene data show CDR1 as DFQATT and CDR2 as SNEGSKA (reference sequence). The CDR3 sequence is 13 residues long. V lost 3 bases to trimming and J lost 0 bases, with 6 bases between them. CDR3 region: CSASGVSGNTIYF. The DNA for the CDR3 is TGCAGTGCTAGCGGGGTCTCTGGAAACACCATATATTTT.

The chain employs TRBV29-1 and TRBJ1-2; D remains unclear. Per the germline V gene, CDR1 is SQVTM and CDR2 is ANQGSEA. Trimming pared 3 bases from V and 8 bases from J, leaving 13 bases between. The CDR3 consists of 12 residues. The CDR3 DNA follows: TGCAGCGTTGATCCCAGTACGGGGGGCTACACCTTC. The encoded protein is CSVDPSTGGYTF.

CDR3 residues: CSARTLAGVYNEQFF. CDR3 bases: TGCAGTGCTAGAACTCTAGCGGGGGTCTACAATGAGCAGTTCTTC. The chain recombines TRBV20-1 with TRBJ2-1; 10 positions match TRBD2. J lost 3 bases, V lost 2 bases, and 4 bases had no gene match. Germline lookup yields CDR1 DFQATT and CDR2 SNEGSKA (reference sequence). The CDR3 length is 15 residues.

The rearrangement links TRBV11-3 to TRBJ1-6; TRBD1 aligns across 8 bases. This CDR3 is 14 amino acids long. Germline V gene sequence: CDR1 SGHNT, CDR2 YENEEA. After removal of 5 bases from V and 9 bases from J, the junction contained 6 bases not matched to a gene. CDR3 bases: TGTGCCAGCAGCACGGGGACAGGTGGTTCACCCCTCCACTTT. Translating gives CASSTGTGGSPLHF.

This sequence joins TRBV7-9 and TRBJ2-5; D assignment may be TRBD1 or TRBD2 (6 bases each). Germline V CDR1 and CDR2: SEHNR, FQNEAQ (reference sequence). The V and J ends lost 2 bases and 3 bases respectively, with 10 bases between them. The CDR3 consists of 14 residues. The CDR3 region has the DNA TGTGCCAGCAGCTTAAGGCGGGACAAAGAGACCCAGTACTTC. This gives the protein CASSLRRDKETQYF.

This sequence joins TRBV25-1 and TRBJ2-5; the D gene is possibly TRBD2 (5 bases). Trimming removed 1 base from V and 5 bases from J, with 11 bases in between. This CDR3 is built from 14 residues. Per the germline V gene, CDR1 is MGHDK and CDR2 is SYGVNS. In DNA form, the CDR3 reads TGTGCCAGCAGTGAATTCGAAGAGCGGGAGACCCAGTACTTC. Protein product: CASSEFEERETQYF.